Included here is one T cell receptor beta chain sequence, with context. CDR3 length: 19 residues. The V segment lost 4 bases and the J segment 8 bases; nucleotides outside the gene matches: 16. Per germline, CDR1 MGHRA and CDR2 YSYEKL. The study drew participants aged about 18 to 95 years from approximately 25 US areas. Participants were placed into cohorts based on the clinical history they reported. The data originate from a study of blood T cell repertoires in COVID-19. Looking at the study overall: Both acute and convalescent COVID-19 samples were obtained from the United States, Italy and Spain.

The repertoire was sequenced with immunoSEQ multiplex PCR; TCRdb's copy has only in-frame clones and lacks some. The sample lists over 200,000 clones; approximately 88% were seen once. Sequenced sample: PBMCs or T cells enriched from blood (not recorded which). The chain has TRBV4-1 and TRBJ2-1; TRBD2 matches at 14 bases. The source of this sequence is a woman aged 25 to 39 who had been exposed to COVID-19. CDR3 in DNA: TGCGCCAGCAGCCGACAACTTTCAAGACTAGCGGGAGGGCCCGATGAGCAGTTCTTC. It translates to CASSRQLSRLAGGPDEQFF.